The T cell receptor (beta chain) under discussion was sequenced for a study of T cell repertoires in aging, cancer and after chemotherapy. Of note for this clonotype: The target antigen is unknown.

Peripheral blood genomic DNA, not sorted cells or RNA, was the template. Multiplex touch-down PCR with TRB-A/B primers amplified rearranged V-D-J TRB sequences. TCRdb re-called the multiplex PCR reads through MiXCR, storing one row per CDR3 protein. The repertoire consists of some 10,000 distinct CDR3 sequences, with about 32% occurring once and the leading ten covering roughly 3%. Study results and limitations: Untreated cancer patients had significantly lower blood TCR diversity than age-matched healthy donors. In healthy donors, age-related TCR diversity loss mainly reflected lost richness. Median generation probability rose over the chemotherapy interval in each cancer cohort, suggesting rebound thymic output.

This CDR3 contains 15 residues. CDR1 SGHRS and CDR2 YFSETQ come from the germline V gene. The V segment lost 4 bases and the J segment 4 bases; nucleotides outside the gene matches: 5. The rearrangement links TRBV5-1 to TRBJ2-3; the match to TRBD1 covers 11 bases. This receptor was obtained from a human donor in good health. Sequencing used blood. The CDR3 coding sequence is TGCGCCAGCAGCCCGGGACAGGGGGTCCCAGATACGCAGTATTTT. Its protein is CASSPGQGVPDTQYF.